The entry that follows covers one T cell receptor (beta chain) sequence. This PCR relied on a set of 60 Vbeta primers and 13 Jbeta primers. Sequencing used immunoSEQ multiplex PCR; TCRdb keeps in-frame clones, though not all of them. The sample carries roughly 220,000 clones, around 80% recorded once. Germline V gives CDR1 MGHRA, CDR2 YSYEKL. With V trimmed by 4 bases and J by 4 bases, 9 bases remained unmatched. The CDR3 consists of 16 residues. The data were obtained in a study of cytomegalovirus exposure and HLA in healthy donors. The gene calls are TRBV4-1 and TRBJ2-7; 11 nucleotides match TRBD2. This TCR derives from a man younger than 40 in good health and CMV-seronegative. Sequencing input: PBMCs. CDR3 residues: CASSPLLTSGEYEQYF. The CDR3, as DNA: TGCGCCAGCAGCCCTCTTCTGACTAGCGGGGAGTACGAGCAGTACTTC.